This TCR beta chain derives from a study of blood T cell repertoires in COVID-19. Profiling relied on immunoSEQ multiplex PCR, and the TCRdb table lists in-frame clones only, not all of them. The table records 150,000 or so clones, around 89% of them present only once. CDR3 length: 15 residues. J was trimmed by 3 bases and V by 4 bases; bases with no gene match: 7. CDR1 is GTSNPN and CDR2 is SVGIG in the germline V gene (reference sequence). Sequencing input: PBMCs or T cells enriched from blood (not recorded which). This TCR was recovered from a woman aged 25 to 45 with acute COVID-19. The chain employs TRBV30 and TRBJ1-4, with 8 nucleotides matching TRBD1. CDR3 in amino acids: CAWNAGGAPNEKLFF. The CDR3 region has the DNA TGTGCCTGGAACGCAGGGGGCGCACCTAATGAAAAACTGTTTTTT.